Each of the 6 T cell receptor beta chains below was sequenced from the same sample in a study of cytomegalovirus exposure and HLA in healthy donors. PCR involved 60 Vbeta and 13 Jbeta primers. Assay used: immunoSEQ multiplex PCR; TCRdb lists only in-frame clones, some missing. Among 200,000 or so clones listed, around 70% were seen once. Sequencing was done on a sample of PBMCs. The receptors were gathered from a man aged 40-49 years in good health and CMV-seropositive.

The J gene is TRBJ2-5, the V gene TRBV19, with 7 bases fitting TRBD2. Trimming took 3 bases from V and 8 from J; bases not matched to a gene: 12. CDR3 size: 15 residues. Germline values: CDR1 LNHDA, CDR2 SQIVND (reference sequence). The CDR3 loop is CASSIAGTTGGTQYF. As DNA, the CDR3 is TGTGCCAGTAGTATCGCTGGGACCACGGGAGGAACCCAGTACTTC.

The CDR3 DNA follows: TGTGCCAGCAGCTTTGGAGGGAGAGATGGCTACACCTTC. Protein product: CASSFGGRDGYTF. V usage is TRBV7-2 and J usage is TRBJ1-2; D gene ambiguous. V was trimmed by 3 bases and J by 6 bases, leaving 11 bases between them. The CDR3 runs 13 residues. The germline V gene has CDR1 SGHTA and CDR2 FQGNSA.

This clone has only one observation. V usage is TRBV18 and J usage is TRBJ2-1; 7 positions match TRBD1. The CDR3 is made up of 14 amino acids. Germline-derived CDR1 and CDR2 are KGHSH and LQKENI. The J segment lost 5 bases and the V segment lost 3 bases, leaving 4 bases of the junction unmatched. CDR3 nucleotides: TGTGCCAGCTCACCGGGACAGATAAACAATGAGCAGTTCTTC. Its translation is CASSPGQINNEQFF.

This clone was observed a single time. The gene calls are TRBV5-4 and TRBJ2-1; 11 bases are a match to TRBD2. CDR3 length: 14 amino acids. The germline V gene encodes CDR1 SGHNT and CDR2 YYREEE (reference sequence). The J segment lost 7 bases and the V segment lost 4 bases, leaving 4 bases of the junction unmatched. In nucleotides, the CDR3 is TGTGCCAGCAGCACCCTAGCGGGGGGAAATGAGCAGTTCTTC. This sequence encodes CASSTLAGGNEQFF.

CDR3 in amino acids: CASSLIPGASYNEQFF. CDR3 DNA sequence: TGTGCCAGCAGTTTAATCCCAGGGGCATCCTACAATGAGCAGTTCTTC. The rearrangement joins TRBV27 to TRBJ2-1, with TRBD1 as a possible D gene (6 bases). Germline-derived CDR1 and CDR2 are MNHEY and SMNVEV (reference sequence). Trimming took off 2 bases at V and 1 base at J, with 12 bases between the two ends. This CDR3 spans 16 amino acids.

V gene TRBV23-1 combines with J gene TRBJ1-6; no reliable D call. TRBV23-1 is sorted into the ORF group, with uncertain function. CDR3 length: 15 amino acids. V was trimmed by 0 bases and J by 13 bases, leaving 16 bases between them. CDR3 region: CASSQSPGGLRPLHF. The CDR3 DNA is TGCGCCAGCAGTCAATCTCCGGGCGGGTTAAGGCCCCTCCACTTT.